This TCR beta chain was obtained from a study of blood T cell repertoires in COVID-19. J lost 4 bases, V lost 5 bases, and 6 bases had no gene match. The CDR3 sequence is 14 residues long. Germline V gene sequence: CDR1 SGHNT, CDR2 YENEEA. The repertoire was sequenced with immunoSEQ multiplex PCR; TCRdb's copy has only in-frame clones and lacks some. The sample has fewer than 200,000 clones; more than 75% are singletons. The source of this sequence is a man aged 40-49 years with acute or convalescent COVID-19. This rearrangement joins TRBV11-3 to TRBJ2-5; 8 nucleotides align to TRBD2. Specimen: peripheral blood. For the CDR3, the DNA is TGTGCCAGCAGCGCGGGGGGCGACGTAGAGACCCAGTACTTC. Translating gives CASSAGGDVETQYF. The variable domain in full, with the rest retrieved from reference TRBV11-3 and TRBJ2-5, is EAGVVQSPRYKIIEKKQPVAFWCNPISGHNTLYWYLQNLGQGPELLIRYENEEAVDDSQLPKDRFSAERLKGVDSTLKIQPAELGDSAVYLCASSAGGDVETQYFGPGTRLLVL.